This T cell receptor beta chain was found in a study of response to subunit inactivated influenza vaccine (dated by TCRdb to 2016 to 2019). For context, the study as a whole: Deep quantitative T cell receptor repertoire profiling was used in the study to track responses to a trivalent subunit inactivated influenza vaccine. Study-level results and caveats: The authors proposed that each seasonal influenza vaccination may bring in only a limited number of new T cells.

Library generation was performed with RT-PCR. Sequencing instrument: Illumina HiSeq 2500. The public reads were run again by TCRdb, first through fastp at Q25 and then through MiXCR, and only productive beta chains were kept. Identical CDR3 protein sequences are pooled into one entry, listed with their most common genes and DNA. The table for this sample lists around 190,000 distinct CDR3 sequences; 14% of them were counted only once. The ten largest clones capture about 25% of the sample. The CDR3 starts with the cysteine, ends with the phenylalanine, and has 15 residues. Of all the DNA, just the CDR3 is kept, 45 bases in frame from base 1. V is pared back by 1 base and J by 5 bases, with 16 bases lying between the germline termini. CDR1 and CDR2 (SGHRS, YFSETQ) derive from the germline V gene. The table lists this clonotype with a few counts. Its binding antigen is unknown. No much larger clone is present one base from it, and per-base qualities are unavailable.

The sequence was obtained from a man between 45 and 60 years old who received an inactivated influenza vaccine. Donor details come from another sample of the same person, matched by shared clones. The rearrangement combines TRBV5-1 with TRBJ2-7, with TRBD1 tentatively as D gene (6 bases match). The material was CD8+ T cells sorted from PBMCs, obtained roughly 5 days after vaccination. The nucleotides are TGCGCCAGCAGCTTGTCCAGGGGCTCTATGGACGAGCAGTACTTC. Translated, this is CASSLSRGSMDEQYF.